The rows below give T cell receptor beta chains drawn from one sample of a study of blood T cell repertoires in COVID-19. This table comes from immunoSEQ multiplex PCR, and its TCRdb copy is limited to in-frame clones, with some not included. Of over 150,000 clones in the sample, about four fifths were seen once. Specimen: peripheral blood. These receptors were collected from a woman older than 75 with acute or convalescent COVID-19. The CDR3 runs from the conserved cysteine through the conserved F or W. The D gene is left open where the match is weak. Some rows mark clone size as missing; the rest say once, few, many or name a class of expanded clone.

TRBV18,TRBJ1-1,TRBD1,NA,TGTGCCAGCTCACTACTACCTGGACAGGTCGGGACTGAAGCTTTCTTT,CASSLLPGQVGTEAFF
TRBV9,TRBJ1-5,NA,NA,TGTGCCAGCAGCATCCACTACAATCAGCCCCAGCATTTT,CASSIHYNQPQHF
TRBV27,TRBJ2-2,NA,NA,TGTGCCAGCAGTTTATGGCAGGCCAGAACCGGGGAGCTGTTTTTT,CASSLWQARTGELFF
TRBV30,TRBJ1-5,NA,NA,TGTGCCTGGAGTAGGGCGGGCGTTAGCAATCAGCCCCAGCATTTT,CAWSRAGVSNQPQHF
TRBV7-9,TRBJ1-1,NA,NA,TGTGCCAGCAGCGGTTTTACTAACACTGAAGCTTTCTTT,CASSGFTNTEAFF
TRBV27,TRBJ1-1,TRBD1,NA,TGTGCCAGCGGGACAGGGGAGAGCACTGAAGCTTTCTTT,CASGTGESTEAFF
TRBV29-1,TRBJ1-4,NA,NA,TGCAGCGTTTTGAGCAATGAAAAACTGTTTTTT,CSVLSNEKLFF
TRBV7-8,TRBJ2-5,NA,few,TGTGCCAGCAGCTTCCCACAAGAGACCCAGTACTTC,CASSFPQETQYF
TRBV19,TRBJ1-4,TRBD1,NA,TGTGCCACAAAGGACAGGGGCTATTCAACTAATGAAAAACTGTTTTTT,CATKDRGYSTNEKLFF
TRBV6-6,TRBJ1-5,TRBD1,once,TGTGCCAGCAGTTATTGGACAGGGGGGGATCAGCCCCAGCATTTT,CASSYWTGGDQPQHF
TRBV11-2,TRBJ1-1,NA,NA,TGTGCCAGCAGCCTAATAAGGAACACTGAAGCTTTCTTT,CASSLIRNTEAFF